The 7 T cell receptor beta chains in this list originate from one sample, sequenced in a study of radiotherapy plus CTLA-4 blockade in lung cancer. Assay: immunoSEQ multiplex PCR; the TCRdb copy retains only in-frame clones and omits some. This table holds over 80,000 clones, around 86% found once. The specimen was peripheral blood, collected from a patient treated with radiotherapy plus ipilimumab. These receptors were taken from a human donor with non-small cell lung cancer that progressed on radiotherapy plus ipilimumab.

The CDR3 region is CASSQDTSPPYNEQFF. CDR3 sequence (DNA): TGCGCCAGCAGCCAAGATACTAGCCCCCCCTACAATGAGCAGTTCTTC. The chain links TRBV4-3 to TRBJ2-1, with D perhaps TRBD2 (6 bases). The V gene's germline CDR1 is LGHNA and CDR2 YSLEER. There are 16 residues in the CDR3. V was shortened by 0 bases and J by 2 bases, with 11 bases between the two germline ends.

This chain links TRBV20-1 with TRBJ1-2; 10 positions match TRBD1. There are 11 residues in the CDR3. V was pared by 5 bases and J by 8 bases, with 2 bases of the junction left unmatched. Looked up from germline, CDR1 is DFQATT and CDR2 is SNEGSKA (reference sequence). CDR3 nucleotides: TGCAGTGCTGGGACAGGGGCAGGCTACACCTTC. This codes for CSAGTGAGYTF.

The chain has TRBV7-2 and TRBJ2-7; D is unresolved. The CDR3 runs to 12 residues. The V and J ends lost 4 bases and 4 bases respectively, with 8 bases between them. In germline, CDR1 is SGHTA, CDR2 FQGNSA. CDR3 amino acids: CASSSGLYEQYF. For the CDR3, the DNA is TGTGCCAGCAGCTCCGGCCTTTACGAGCAGTACTTC.

This sequence joins TRBV5-4 and TRBJ2-1; D might be TRBD1 or TRBD2, each matching 6 bases. CDR1 SGHNT and CDR2 YYREEE come from the germline V gene (reference sequence). V lost 7 bases to trimming and J lost 2 bases, with 16 bases between them. The CDR3 consists of 15 residues. The CDR3 DNA reads TGTGCCAGCGCCCCTAGGGGGGAGGCCTACAATGAGCAGTTCTTC. This codes for CASAPRGEAYNEQFF.

V is TRBV10-2 and J is TRBJ2-3; 12 bases agree with TRBD2. Germline V gives CDR1 WSHSY, CDR2 SAAADI. With V trimmed by 0 bases and J by 3 bases, 7 bases remained unmatched. This CDR3 is 18 amino acids long. This CDR3 is CASSESLTSGGWTDTQYF. DNA for the CDR3: TGCGCCAGCAGTGAGTCCTTGACTAGCGGGGGATGGACAGATACGCAGTATTTT.

This clone has just one count. This same CDR3 is encoded by further DNA sequences in the sample. The chain has TRBV5-1 and TRBJ1-2, with 8 bases that match TRBD1. The V gene end was trimmed by 5 bases and the J gene end by 4 bases; junction bases not matched to a gene: 13. The germline CDR1 and CDR2 sequences are SGHRS and YFSETQ. The CDR3 runs to 16 residues. The CDR3 reads CASRTGAAGGFYGYTF. In DNA, the CDR3 is TGCGCCAGCAGGACAGGGGCGGCGGGGGGGTTCTATGGCTACACCTTC.

As to this clone: Germline is not matched at one junction end, which may reflect a read error. The genes are TRBV7-3 and TRBJ2-1, with 12 positions matching TRBD2. CDR3 length equals 17 residues. Germline lookup yields CDR1 SGHTA and CDR2 FQGTGA. The CDR3 DNA is TGTGCCAGCAGCCTAACTAGCGGGGGGTTGACGTACAATGAGCAGTTCTTC. Translated, it gives CASSLTSGGLTYNEQFF.